This T cell receptor (beta chain) was sequenced in a study of spatial heterogeneity in lung cancer. Overall study context: Consistently, beta-chain sequences turned up in larger numbers than alpha-chain sequences did.

The time point was: sample taken at primary tumor resection. Unsorted whole RNA of tumor, nontumor lung or frozen PBMC was sequenced. This clonotype occurred many times. The antigen is not known. This beta chain lies outside the target of a library built for alpha chains; its clone size means little. Individually, TCR cDNA molecules were each labelled with a unique molecular identifier. TCRdb analysed the 5' RACE reads with MiXCR anew, one entry per CDR3 protein. The data hold 9,800 or so distinct CDR3 sequences, with about 6.5% observed a single time. This CDR3 spans 15 amino acids. Germline V lookup: CDR1 SEHNR, CDR2 FQNEAQ (reference sequence). V was pared by 5 bases and J by 2 bases, with 6 bases of the junction left unmatched. Points from the study as a whole: Tracking of ubiquitous and regional nonsynonymous mutations by counts of ubiquitous and regional expanded TCRs, respectively, was seen. Expanded alpha and beta TCR counts within tumors tracked tumor mutation counts.

The source of this sequence is a male donor with early-stage non-small cell lung cancer. This sequence joins TRBV7-9 and TRBJ2-7; 10 positions agree with TRBD2. The specimen was lung tumor tissue, collected at surgery. The CDR3 protein is CASSTGTSVAYEQYF. The CDR3 bases are TGTGCCAGCAGCACCGGGACTAGCGTAGCCTACGAGCAGTACTTC.